This T cell receptor beta chain was obtained from a study of CXCR3-negative and CXCR3-positive naive CD8 T cells. Every CD8+ subset sample held some 300,000 flow-sorted cells, done in triplicate. CD45RO-CCR7+CD27+CD95- cells counted as naive CD8+ T cells. Germline lookup yields CDR1 SQVTM and CDR2 ANQGSEA. The CDR3 totals 11 residues. General study results and limits: When CXCR3-positive naive cells were set against CXCR3-negative naive cells, the former had more hydrophobic TRB CDR3s. Partial loss of CXCR3 expression followed cryopreservation; most assays used fresh PBMCs. In both naive subsets diversity was comparably high, whereas memory CD8+ cells showed much lower diversity.

To note about this clonotype: Its antigen is undetermined.

The authors prepared UMI-labeled TRB cDNA libraries by 5' RACE. One entry per CDR3 protein, without DNA, is what TCRdb gives after re-calling the 5' RACE reads. In total, the table holds approximately 7,000 distinct CDR3 sequences. The V call is TRBV29-1, the J call TRBJ2-1. The receptor's source is a human donor in good health. Some clones in this sample may be carry-over from other donors' samples. Sample: naive CXCR3+ CD8+ T cells from blood. Subset described: CD45RO-CCR7+CD27+CD95- naive CD8+ T cells expressing CXCR3 (TNR3+). The CDR3 reads CSVEKGNEQFF.